These T cell receptor beta chains were read from a single sample in a study of shared clonotypes between healthy human individuals. Assay: immunoSEQ multiplex PCR; the TCRdb copy retains only in-frame clones and omits some. The table records about 2.1 million clones, approximately 92% of them present only once. Sample: naive CD8+ T cells from PBMCs. All receptors come from a man aged 18 to 29 in good health. Some clones in this sample may be carry-over from other donors' samples. Both conserved end residues are part of each CDR3. D genes are given only for firm matches. Some rows mark clone size as missing; the rest say once, few, many or name a class of expanded clone.

TRBJ2-3,-,TRBV7-9,-,TGTGCCAGCAGCTTAGGGTCGGGGCCAGATACGCAGTATTTT,CASSLGSGPDTQYF
TRBJ2-3,TRBD2,TRBV13,-,TGTGCCAGCACCCCCGGGGGGTTCACAGATACGCAGTATTTT,CASTPGGFTDTQYF
TRBJ1-2,TRBD1,TRBV7-2,-,TGTGCCAGCAGCTCACGGACAGGGAGGAACTATGGCTACACCTTC,CASSSRTGRNYGYTF
TRBJ1-1,-,TRBV28,-,TGTGCCAGCAGTTTACTAAAGGTGAACACTGAAGCTTTCTTT,CASSLLKVNTEAFF
TRBJ2-6,TRBD2,TRBV9,-,TGTGCCAGCAGCGACTCCCCAAGACTAGCGGGATTCTCTGGGGCCAACGTCCTGACTTTC,CASSDSPRLAGFSGANVLTF
TRBJ1-1,-,TRBV9,once,TGTGCCAGCAGCGTAGACCGGCCCATGAACACTGAAGCTTTCTTT,CASSVDRPMNTEAFF
TRBJ2-7,TRBD2,TRBV2,-,TGTGCCAGCAGTGATGAATCGGGACTAGCGGCATACGAGCAGTACTTC,CASSDESGLAAYEQYF
TRBJ2-2,TRBD2,TRBV6-5,-,TGTGCCAGCAGCTTAGCGGGAGAGGGCACCGGGGAGCTGTTTTTT,CASSLAGEGTGELFF
TRBJ2-7,-,TRBV2,-,TGTGCCAGCAGTGTCGATCACCCCTACGAGCAGTACTTC,CASSVDHPYEQYF
TRBJ2-3,TRBD2,TRBV7-9,-,TGTGCCAGCAGCTTCCCCGTTAAGCGGGAGGCCACAGATACGCAGTATTTT,CASSFPVKREATDTQYF
TRBJ2-7,TRBD2,TRBV15,-,TGTGCCACCAGCAGATCACTAGCGGGAGGGCCTGACCACGAGCAGTACTTC,CATSRSLAGGPDHEQYF
TRBJ2-7,TRBD2,TRBV4-3,-,TGCGCCAGCAGCCAAGATCGGACTAGCGGGGCCGAGCAGTACTTC,CASSQDRTSGAEQYF
TRBJ2-5,TRBD2,TRBV7-9,few,TGTGCCAGCATTTCGGCACTAGCGGGAGTTTCCGGGACCCAGTACTTC,CASISALAGVSGTQYF
TRBJ2-7,-,TRBV30,-,TGTGCCTGGAGTGTACAGGCGGGTAGCTCCTACGAGCAGTACTTC,CAWSVQAGSSYEQYF
TRBJ1-5,TRBD1,TRBV28,-,TGTGCCAGCTCCCCCAGGGACAGAGGTAATCAGCCCCAGCATTTT,CASSPRDRGNQPQHF
TRBJ2-1,TRBD2,TRBV19,-,TGTGCCAGTAGTACCGGGACTAACCCCTACAATGAGCAGTTCTTC,CASSTGTNPYNEQFF
TRBJ1-2,-,TRBV15,-,TGTGCCACCAGCAGAGATCTGCGGGCAGGGAACGGCTACACCTTC,CATSRDLRAGNGYTF
TRBJ1-5,-,TRBV30,-,TGTGCCTGGAGTGTAGCGGGGCCCTATAGCAATCAGCCCCAGCATTTT,CAWSVAGPYSNQPQHF
TRBJ1-1,-,TRBV27,-,TGTGCCAGCAGTCCCTCTGGGGGGATGAACACTGAAGCTTTCTTT,CASSPSGGMNTEAFF
TRBJ2-5,-,TRBV6-5,-,TGTGCCAGCAGTTACTGGGGACTCCCAGAGCAGACCCAGTACTTC,CASSYWGLPEQTQYF
TRBJ2-1,-,TRBV19,-,TGTGCCAGTAGTATAGGGCCCCTCGAGGGCAATGAGCAGTTCTTC,CASSIGPLEGNEQFF
TRBJ2-7,TRBD2,TRBV4-1,-,TGCGCCAGCAGCCAAGAGCCCCTAGCGGGGGTCTACGAGCAGTACTTC,CASSQEPLAGVYEQYF
TRBJ2-7,TRBD1,TRBV6-5,-,TGTGCCAGCAGTTATTCGGGGACAGGGGGCTACGAGCAGTACTTC,CASSYSGTGGYEQYF
TRBJ2-3,-,TRBV28,-,TGTGCCAGCAGTCCCGCTGTGGGGATGCACACAGATACGCAGTATTTT,CASSPAVGMHTDTQYF
TRBJ1-2,-,TRBV6-6,-,TGTGCCAGCACCGAGGGGGGGGCCTCTGGCTACACCTTC,CASTEGGASGYTF
TRBJ1-1,-,TRBV6-5,once,TGTGCCAGCAGTTACTCTTTAGGGGAATGGGGCGCTGAAGCTTTCTTT,CASSYSLGEWGAEAFF
TRBJ2-7,-,TRBV29-1,-,TGCAGCGTTGTACGAGCCTACGAGCAGTACTTC,CSVVRAYEQYF
TRBJ2-7,-,TRBV29-1,-,TGCAGCGTTGGGGGCTCTTACGAGCAGTACTTC,CSVGGSYEQYF
TRBJ2-7,-,TRBV19,-,TGTGCCAGTAGTCGTTCTGGGACCCTCTACGAGCAGTACTTC,CASSRSGTLYEQYF
TRBJ2-3,-,TRBV2,-,TGTGCCAGCAGTGTTCCACTCTCTAGCACAGATACGCAGTATTTT,CASSVPLSSTDTQYF
TRBJ1-2,TRBD1,TRBV27,-,TGTGCCAGCATTTTGAGGGCAGGGGGTGGCTATGGCTACACCTTC,CASILRAGGGYGYTF
TRBJ1-2,-,TRBV9,once,TGTGCCAGCAGCCCATGGAAGTATGGCTACACCTTC,CASSPWKYGYTF
TRBJ2-7,-,TRBV28,-,TGTGCCAGCAGCCCATTCCGACCCCCGAGCCCCTACGAGCAGTACTTC,CASSPFRPPSPYEQYF
TRBJ2-1,-,TRBV30,-,TGTGCCTGGAGTCGGGACCCGGGGGAGCAGTTCTTC,CAWSRDPGEQFF
TRBJ2-7,TRBD1,TRBV7-9,once,TGTGCCAGCAGCCCCGGGACAGGGGTTTACGAGCAGTACTTC,CASSPGTGVYEQYF
TRBJ2-7,-,TRBV28,-,TGTGCCAGCAGTTTAAGGCAGGGGTACGAGCAGTACTTC,CASSLRQGYEQYF
TRBJ2-1,TRBD2,TRBV5-4,once,TGTGCCAGCAGCTTTTACGGGGGACTAGCGAGTTATACTGAGCAGTTCTTC,CASSFYGGLASYTEQFF
TRBJ2-7,TRBD2,TRBV2,once,TGTGCCAGCAGTGAAAGGGTGGGCGGGAGCTCCTACGAGCAGTACTTC,CASSERVGGSSYEQYF